The sequence of this TCR beta chain was determined in a study of long-term antiretroviral therapy in people with HIV. Sampling of each donor yielded at least one pre-ART PBMC sample and at least two post-ART PBMC samples. Sequencing used immunoSEQ v3.0 at survey level. Some clones are missing from TCRdb's copy, which holds only in-frame ones; the method was immunoSEQ multiplex PCR. The sample lists 20,000 to 30,000 clones; 85% to 95% were seen once. Study-wide points: ART was followed by higher diversity that remained below transplant donor controls. The clones with expansion before ART were dominant in the repertoire at all time points.

A word on this clone: What it binds is unknown.

With 1 base clipped from V and 2 bases from J, the junction kept 13 bases outside the gene matches. The CDR3 length is 19 residues. In germline, CDR1 is SGHVS, CDR2 FNYEAQ. The rearrangement uses TRBV7-6 and TRBJ2-7, with 11 positions matching TRBD2. The receptor was isolated from a woman aged 50 to 65 with HIV. Sequenced material: unsorted PBMCs, taken 4.9 years after starting antiretroviral therapy. DNA for the CDR3: TGTGCCAGCAGCTTAGTAGGCGGAGGTAGCGGGAGGGCCGCCTACGAGCAGTACTTC. It is translated as CASSLVGGGSGRAAYEQYF.